The rows below give T cell receptor beta chains drawn from one sample of a study of beta chain features in type 1 diabetes. This table comes from immunoSEQ multiplex PCR, and its TCRdb copy is limited to in-frame clones, with some not included. This table has 200,000 to 250,000 clones, around 68% appearing once. The sample was naive CD4+ T cells from blood. The receptors shown here come from a man younger than 40 in good health. The CDR3 runs from the conserved cysteine through the conserved F or W. A D gene is named only where the DNA matches it firmly. Part of the rows lack a size; the others show once, few, many or a class for expanded clones.

>TRBJ2-7|NA|NA|TRBV14
CASSKSYEQYF
TGTGCCAGCAGCAAGTCCTACGAGCAGTACTTC
>TRBJ2-3|few|NA|TRBV29-1
CSVHTLLTDTQYF
TGCAGCGTTCACACCCTCCTGACAGATACGCAGTATTTT
>TRBJ2-2|NA|NA|TRBV2
CASSRVYTGELFF
TGTGCCAGCTCCCGGGTCTACACCGGGGAGCTGTTTTTT
>TRBJ2-3|NA|TRBD2|TRBV30
CAWSPGLAGGPDTQYF
TGTGCCTGGAGTCCCGGACTAGCGGGGGGGCCAGATACGCAGTATTTT
>TRBJ2-1|NA|TRBD1|TRBV5-1
CASSKGQGSSYNEQFF
TGCGCCAGCAGCAAGGGACAGGGGAGCTCCTACAATGAGCAGTTCTTC
>TRBJ2-6|NA|NA|TRBV29-1
CSVEAATGGGANVLTF
TGCAGCGTTGAAGCCGCGACAGGAGGAGGGGCCAACGTCCTGACTTTC
>TRBJ2-3|NA|TRBD2|TRBV15
CATSGGTSATDTQYF
TGTGCCACCAGCGGGGGGACTAGCGCCACAGATACGCAGTATTTT
>TRBJ2-6|NA|NA|TRBV7-2
CASSLRPTLAGANVLTF
TGTGCCAGCAGCTTAAGGCCAACTCTGGCGGGGGCCAACGTCCTGACTTTC
>TRBJ2-5|NA|NA|TRBV18
CASSPPNMETQYF
TGTGCCAGCTCACCACCCAATATGGAGACCCAGTACTTC
>TRBJ2-1|few|TRBD2|TRBV5-1
CASSLRASGIDEQFF
TGCGCCAGCAGCTTGAGGGCTAGCGGGATAGATGAGCAGTTCTTC
>TRBJ1-1|NA|NA|TRBV29-1
CSVERALTQGGVF
TGCAGCGTTGAGAGGGCCCTCACACAGGGTGGAGTCTTT
>TRBJ2-7|NA|NA|TRBV7-9
CASSLFGDYYEQYF
TGTGCCAGCAGCTTATTTGGGGATTACTACGAGCAGTACTTC
>TRBJ2-7|NA|NA|TRBV30
CAWSASYEQYF
TGTGCCTGGAGCGCCTCCTACGAGCAGTACTTC
>TRBJ2-1|NA|NA|TRBV2
CASMLGSYNEQFF
TGTGCCAGCATGTTGGGATCCTACAATGAGCAGTTCTTC
>TRBJ1-1|once|TRBD1|TRBV30
CAWNMGQGTEAFF
TGTGCCTGGAACATGGGACAGGGGACTGAAGCTTTCTTT
>TRBJ1-2|NA|TRBD1|TRBV29-1
CSVLRQGSNYGYTF
TGCAGCGTTCTAAGACAGGGGAGCAACTATGGCTACACCTTC
>TRBJ2-7|NA|NA|TRBV28
CASTDYYEQYF
TGTGCCAGCACTGATTACTACGAGCAGTACTTC